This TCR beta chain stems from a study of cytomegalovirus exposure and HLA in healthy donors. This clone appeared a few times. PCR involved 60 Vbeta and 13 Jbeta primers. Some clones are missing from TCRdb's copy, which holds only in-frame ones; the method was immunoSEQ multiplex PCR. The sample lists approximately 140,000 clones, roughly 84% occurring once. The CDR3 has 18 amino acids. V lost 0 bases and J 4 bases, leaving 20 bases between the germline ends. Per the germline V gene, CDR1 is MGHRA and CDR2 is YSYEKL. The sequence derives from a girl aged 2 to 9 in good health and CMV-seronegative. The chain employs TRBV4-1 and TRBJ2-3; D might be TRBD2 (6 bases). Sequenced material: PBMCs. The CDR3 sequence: CASSQDSASWREADTQYF. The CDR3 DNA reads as TGCGCCAGCAGCCAAGATTCGGCCTCTTGGCGGGAAGCAGATACGCAGTATTTT.